The rows below give T cell receptor beta chains drawn from one sample of a study of blood T cells in healthy people across ages. TCRdb re-analysed the 5' RACE reads in MiXCR, keeping a single row per CDR3 protein. The profile shows roughly 2 million distinct CDR3 sequences, around half of them singletons. The sample comprised blood. The receptors derive from a woman in her thirties or forties in good health. Each CDR3 is given with its conserved first and last residue. D genes are given only for firm matches. Size is stated for part of the rows, as once, few or many counts, or as a class when the clone is expanded.

J gene: TRBJ1-4; D gene: NA; V gene: TRBV27; clone size: few; CDR3 DNA: TGTGCCACCGCGGGCCGTAATGAAAAACTGTTTTTT; CDR3 protein: CATAGRNEKLFF
J gene: TRBJ2-1; D gene: NA; V gene: TRBV4-3; clone size: NA; CDR3 DNA: TGCGCCAGCAGCCAAGATCAGAGGGGCCCCTACAATGAGCAGTTCTTC; CDR3 protein: CASSQDQRGPYNEQFF
J gene: TRBJ2-7; D gene: NA; V gene: TRBV10-2; clone size: NA; CDR3 DNA: TGCGCCAGCAGTGAGTCCCCGGACAGTCTTCACGAGCAGTACTTC; CDR3 protein: CASSESPDSLHEQYF
J gene: TRBJ2-7; D gene: TRBD1; V gene: TRBV7-2; clone size: NA; CDR3 DNA: TGTGCCAGCAGTTTACAGGGACAGGGAATCCACGAGCAGTACTTC; CDR3 protein: CASSLQGQGIHEQYF
J gene: TRBJ2-1; D gene: TRBD1; V gene: TRBV20-1; clone size: NA; CDR3 DNA: TGCAGTGCTAGATCGGGACAGGGGATTGGTGAGCAGTTCTTC; CDR3 protein: CSARSGQGIGEQFF
J gene: TRBJ1-2; D gene: NA; V gene: TRBV15; clone size: NA; CDR3 DNA: TGTGCCACCAGCAGACGGACAGTAGAGTATGGCTACACCTTC; CDR3 protein: CATSRRTVEYGYTF
J gene: TRBJ1-5; D gene: NA; V gene: TRBV7-2; clone size: NA; CDR3 DNA: TGTGCCTGCAGCCAAGGGGGGATCGGTCAGCCCCAGCATTTT; CDR3 protein: CACSQGGIGQPQHF
J gene: TRBJ1-2; D gene: NA; V gene: TRBV27; clone size: NA; CDR3 DNA: TGTGCCAGCAGTTTATCGAGTGACGGGCTGATCTATGGCTACACCTTC; CDR3 protein: CASSLSSDGLIYGYTF
J gene: TRBJ1-5; D gene: NA; V gene: TRBV15; clone size: NA; CDR3 DNA: TGTGCCACCACGCCGGAAAGCAATCAGCCCCAGCATTTT; CDR3 protein: CATTPESNQPQHF
J gene: TRBJ2-7; D gene: NA; V gene: TRBV6-2/TRBV6-3; clone size: NA; CDR3 DNA: TGTGCCAGCAGTTCCCCAAGACGGATCTACGAGCAGTACTTC; CDR3 protein: CASSSPRRIYEQYF
J gene: TRBJ2-7; D gene: TRBD2; V gene: TRBV4-3; clone size: NA; CDR3 DNA: TGCGCCAGCAGCCAAGGGCGCGGGGGGTTAACCTACGAGCAGTACTTC; CDR3 protein: CASSQGRGGLTYEQYF
J gene: TRBJ2-6; D gene: NA; V gene: TRBV7-2; clone size: few; CDR3 DNA: TGTGCCAGCCGACCTCTTGGCAGGGGAAACCTCCCGGGGGCCAACGTCCTGACTTTC; CDR3 protein: CASRPLGRGNLPGANVLTF
J gene: TRBJ2-5; D gene: TRBD2; V gene: TRBV7-2; clone size: few; CDR3 DNA: TGTGCCAGCAGCTTAGTCGGGGCTAGCGGGGAGCAAGAGACCCAGTACTTC; CDR3 protein: CASSLVGASGEQETQYF
J gene: TRBJ2-3; D gene: TRBD1; V gene: TRBV4-3; clone size: NA; CDR3 DNA: TGCGCCAGCAGCCAAGATGGACAGGGCACCGCAGATACGCAGTATTTT; CDR3 protein: CASSQDGQGTADTQYF
J gene: TRBJ2-4; D gene: TRBD1; V gene: TRBV4-2; clone size: NA; CDR3 DNA: TGTGCCAGCAGCCAAGATGAGGCCAGGGGGTCAAACAAAAACATTCAGTACTTC; CDR3 protein: CASSQDEARGSNKNIQYF
J gene: TRBJ1-4; D gene: TRBD1; V gene: TRBV29-1; clone size: NA; CDR3 DNA: TGCAGCGTTGTAGGAACAGGGGTCGATGAAAAACTGTTTTTT; CDR3 protein: CSVVGTGVDEKLFF
J gene: TRBJ2-1; D gene: NA; V gene: TRBV7-2; clone size: NA; CDR3 DNA: TGTGCCAGCAGCTGGGTACAGAGCTCCTACAATGAGCAGTTCTTC; CDR3 protein: CASSWVQSSYNEQFF
J gene: TRBJ2-1; D gene: TRBD2; V gene: TRBV20-1; clone size: few; CDR3 DNA: TGCAGTGCTAGGGGACTAGCGGGGCTGGATGAGCAGTTCTTC; CDR3 protein: CSARGLAGLDEQFF
J gene: TRBJ2-5; D gene: NA; V gene: TRBV9; clone size: NA; CDR3 DNA: TGTGCCAGCAGCGTAGAGGGGGGACTCTCCTACAATGAGCAGTACTTC; CDR3 protein: CASSVEGGLSYNEQYF
J gene: TRBJ2-5; D gene: NA; V gene: TRBV7-9; clone size: few; CDR3 DNA: TGTGCCAGCAGCTTTCAGACCGGAGCTGGAAGAGAGACCCAGTACTTC; CDR3 protein: CASSFQTGAGRETQYF
J gene: TRBJ2-3; D gene: TRBD1; V gene: TRBV4-3; clone size: NA; CDR3 DNA: TGCGCCAGCAGCCAAAGTACAGGGGGCTTCAGCACAGATACGCAGTATTTT; CDR3 protein: CASSQSTGGFSTDTQYF
J gene: TRBJ1-4; D gene: NA; V gene: TRBV12-3/TRBV12-4; clone size: NA; CDR3 DNA: TGTGCCAGCCGGGAGGGAAGTGAAAAACTGTTTTTT; CDR3 protein: CASREGSEKLFF
J gene: TRBJ2-7; D gene: NA; V gene: TRBV4-1; clone size: NA; CDR3 DNA: TGCGCCAGCAGCCAAGATCCCCGGTCCTCAGGCTACGAGCAGTACTTC; CDR3 protein: CASSQDPRSSGYEQYF
J gene: TRBJ2-5; D gene: TRBD2; V gene: TRBV7-2; clone size: NA; CDR3 DNA: TGTGCCAGCAGCCCTATCGAGCTAGCGGGGGCCGAGACCCAGTACTTC; CDR3 protein: CASSPIELAGAETQYF
J gene: TRBJ1-2; D gene: NA; V gene: TRBV25-1; clone size: few; CDR3 DNA: TGTGCCAGCAGTGACCCGGGCAGGGTCTTGGGCTACACCTTC; CDR3 protein: CASSDPGRVLGYTF